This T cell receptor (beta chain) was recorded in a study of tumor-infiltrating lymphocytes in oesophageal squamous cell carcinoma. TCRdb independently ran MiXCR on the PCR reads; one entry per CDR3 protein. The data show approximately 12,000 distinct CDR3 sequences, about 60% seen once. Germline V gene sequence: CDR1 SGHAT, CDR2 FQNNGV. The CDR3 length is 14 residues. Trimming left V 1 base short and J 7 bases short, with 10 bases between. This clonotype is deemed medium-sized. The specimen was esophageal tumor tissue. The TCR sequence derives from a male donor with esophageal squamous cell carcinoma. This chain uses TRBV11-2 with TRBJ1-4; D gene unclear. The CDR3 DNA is TGTGCCAGCAGCTTAGGGTTTGGGGTTGAAAAACTGTTTTTT. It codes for CASSLGFGVEKLFF.